This T cell receptor (beta chain) was sequenced for a study of OX40 agonist ivuxolimab in advanced cancers. General study points: Doses of 0.1 to 3.0 mg/kg were accompanied by clonal expansion of CD4+ and CD8+ blood T cells by week 6.

Trimming pared 5 bases from V and 5 bases from J, leaving 12 bases between. The CDR3 runs to 13 residues. Germline CDR1 and CDR2: SGHAT and FQNNGV. The table came from immunoSEQ multiplex PCR; TCRdb's copy has only in-frame clones and leaves some out. Among just over 20,000 clones, 87% were seen once, and the ten largest hold approximately 23%. As regards this clone: As yet, its antigen is unknown.

The V gene is TRBV11-2, the J gene TRBJ1-1; perhaps TRBD1 as D (5 bases). The clonotype comes from an adult with an advanced solid tumor such as melanoma, head and neck, liver or kidney cancer. The input for sequencing was CD4+ or CD8+ T cells sorted from blood, taken in a trial of the OX40 agonist ivuxolimab. In DNA form, the CDR3 reads TGTGCCAGCAGCGCAGATGGGGGAACTGAAGCTTTCTTT. This encodes CASSADGGTEAFF.